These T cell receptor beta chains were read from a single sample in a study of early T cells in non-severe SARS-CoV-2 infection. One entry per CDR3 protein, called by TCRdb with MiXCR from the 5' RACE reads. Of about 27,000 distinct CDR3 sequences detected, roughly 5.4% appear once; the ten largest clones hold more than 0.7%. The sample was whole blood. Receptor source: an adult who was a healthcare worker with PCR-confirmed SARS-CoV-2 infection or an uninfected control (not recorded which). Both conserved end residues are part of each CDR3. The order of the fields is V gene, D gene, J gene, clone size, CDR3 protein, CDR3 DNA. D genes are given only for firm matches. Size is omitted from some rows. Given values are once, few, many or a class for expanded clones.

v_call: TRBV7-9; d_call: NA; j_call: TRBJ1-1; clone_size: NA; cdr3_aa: CTSSLDGLTNTEAFF; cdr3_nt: TGTACCAGCAGCTTAGATGGCCTAACGAACACTGAAGCTTTCTTT
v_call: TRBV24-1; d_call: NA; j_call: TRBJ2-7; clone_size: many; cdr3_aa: CATSDAGTYEQYF; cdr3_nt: TGTGCCACCAGTGATGCCGGAACCTACGAGCAGTACTTC
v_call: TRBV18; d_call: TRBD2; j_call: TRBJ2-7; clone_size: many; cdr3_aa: CASSPPASGSPYEQYF; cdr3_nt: TGTGCCAGCTCACCACCGGCTAGCGGGAGCCCCTACGAGCAGTACTTC
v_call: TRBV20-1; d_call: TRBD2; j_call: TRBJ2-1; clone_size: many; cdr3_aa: CSAETTSGYNEQFF; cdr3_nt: TGCAGTGCTGAGACGACTAGCGGGTACAATGAGCAGTTCTTC
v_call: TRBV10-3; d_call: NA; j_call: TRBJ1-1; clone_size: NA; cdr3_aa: CAISPRLASGGPEAFF; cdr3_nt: TGTGCCATCAGTCCTCGGCTGGCTTCTGGGGGCCCTGAAGCTTTCTTT
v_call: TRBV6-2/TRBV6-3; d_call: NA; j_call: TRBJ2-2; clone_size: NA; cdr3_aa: CASSSAPTGNTGELFF; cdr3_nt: TGTGCCAGCAGTTCCGCCCCGACAGGCAACACCGGGGAGCTGTTTTTT
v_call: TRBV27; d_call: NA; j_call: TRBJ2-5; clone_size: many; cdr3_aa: CASSLGVARQETQYF; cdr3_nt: TGTGCCAGCAGTCTCGGGGTAGCACGACAAGAGACCCAGTACTTC
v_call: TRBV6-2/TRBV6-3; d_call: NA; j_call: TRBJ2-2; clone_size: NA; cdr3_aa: CASSPWAATNTGELFF; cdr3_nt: TGTGCCAGCAGTCCCTGGGCGGCTACGAACACCGGGGAGCTGTTTTTT
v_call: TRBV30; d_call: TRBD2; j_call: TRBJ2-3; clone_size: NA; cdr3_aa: CAWSPTRTSGRNTQYF; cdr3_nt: TGTGCCTGGAGTCCCACCCGCACTAGCGGGAGGAATACGCAGTATTTT
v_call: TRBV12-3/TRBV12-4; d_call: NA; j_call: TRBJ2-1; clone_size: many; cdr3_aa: CASSPQTEQFF; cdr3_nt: TGTGCCAGCAGCCCTCAAACTGAGCAGTTCTTC
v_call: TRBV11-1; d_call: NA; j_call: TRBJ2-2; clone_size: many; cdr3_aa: CASSLALYTGELFF; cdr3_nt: TGTGCCAGCAGCTTAGCGCTCTACACCGGGGAGCTGTTTTTT
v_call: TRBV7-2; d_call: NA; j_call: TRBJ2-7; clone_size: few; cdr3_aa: CASSLEGGAGRKYF; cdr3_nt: TGTGCCAGCAGCTTAGAGGGGGGTGCTGGTAGAAAATACTTC
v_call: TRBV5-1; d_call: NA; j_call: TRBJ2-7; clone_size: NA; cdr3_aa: CASSLTRGQSSYEQYF; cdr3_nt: TGCGCCAGCAGCCTAACCAGGGGCCAAAGCTCCTACGAGCAGTACTTC
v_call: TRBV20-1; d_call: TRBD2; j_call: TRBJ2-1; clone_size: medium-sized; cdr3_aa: CSASRGLADNEQFF; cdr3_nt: TGCAGTGCTAGTCGTGGACTAGCGGACAATGAGCAGTTCTTC